This T cell receptor beta chain came from a study of Ad26.COV2.S vaccination and SARS-CoV-2 variants. The wider study: In the study, Ad26.COV2.S was injected intramuscularly once, or twice 56 days apart.

TCRdb's copy holds only in-frame clones and misses some; the assay was immunoSEQ multiplex PCR. The sample holds about 320,000 clones; 85% are singletons and the top ten take 2.1%. The sample's treatment: over 15 received Ad26.COV2.S at low or high dose, single or two shots; about five received placebo; per-sample allocation not given. Sampling happened 63 days after the first vaccine or placebo injection. Participants' vaccine, an Ad26 vector, delivered Wuhan-strain SARS-CoV-2 spike. V was pared by 3 bases and J by 3 bases, with 18 bases between. The germline V gene encodes CDR1 SEHNR and CDR2 FQNEAQ (reference sequence). This CDR3 has 16 residues. General study results and limits: Recipients of either vaccine or placebo displayed similar breadth of non-spike TCRs. TCR breadth and depth estimates may have understated total T cell responses.

Notes on this clone: Antigen unknown.

The chain employs TRBV7-9 and TRBJ2-7; D might be TRBD1 or TRBD2, each matching 5 bases. Here the sequenced sample was peripheral blood, taken in a trial of Ad26.COV2.S vaccine versus placebo. The receptor was isolated from a person between 18 and 65 years old who received the Ad26.COV2.S COVID-19 vaccine or a placebo. The CDR3 sequence is CASSLINTGPGYEQYF. CDR3 in DNA: TGTGCCAGCAGCTTGATAAATACGGGGCCAGGCTACGAGCAGTACTTC.